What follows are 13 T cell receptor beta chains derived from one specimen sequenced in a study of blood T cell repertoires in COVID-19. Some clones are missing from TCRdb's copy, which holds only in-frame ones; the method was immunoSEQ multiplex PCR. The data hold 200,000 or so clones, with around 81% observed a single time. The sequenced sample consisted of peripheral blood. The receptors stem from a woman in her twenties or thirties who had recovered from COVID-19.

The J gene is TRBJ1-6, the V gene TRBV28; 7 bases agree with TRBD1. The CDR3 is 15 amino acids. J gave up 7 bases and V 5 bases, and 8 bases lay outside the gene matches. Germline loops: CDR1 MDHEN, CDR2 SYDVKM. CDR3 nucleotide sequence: TGTGCCAGCAGTCCACAGACAGGGTCCAATTCACCCCTCCACTTT. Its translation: CASSPQTGSNSPLHF.

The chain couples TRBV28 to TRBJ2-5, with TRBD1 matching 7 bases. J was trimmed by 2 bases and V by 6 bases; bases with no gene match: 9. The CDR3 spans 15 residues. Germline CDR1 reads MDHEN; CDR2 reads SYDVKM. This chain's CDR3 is CASRPTGQIQETQYF. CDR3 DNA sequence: TGTGCCAGCAGGCCCACGGGACAGATACAAGAGACCCAGTACTTC.

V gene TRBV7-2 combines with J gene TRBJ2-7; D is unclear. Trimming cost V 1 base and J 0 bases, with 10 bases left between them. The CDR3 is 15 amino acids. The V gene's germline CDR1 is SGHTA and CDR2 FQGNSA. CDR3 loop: CASSLVVGSSYEQYF. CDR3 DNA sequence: TGTGCCAGCAGCTTAGTGGTTGGTAGCTCCTACGAGCAGTACTTC.

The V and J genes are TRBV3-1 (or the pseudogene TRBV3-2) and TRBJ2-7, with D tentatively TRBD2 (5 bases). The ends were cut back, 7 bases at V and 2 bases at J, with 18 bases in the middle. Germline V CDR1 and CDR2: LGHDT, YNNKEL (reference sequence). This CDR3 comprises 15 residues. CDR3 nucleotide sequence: TGTGCCAGCAACTCTGGGCTAGCAGAGACCTACGAGCAGTACTTC. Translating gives CASNSGLAETYEQYF.

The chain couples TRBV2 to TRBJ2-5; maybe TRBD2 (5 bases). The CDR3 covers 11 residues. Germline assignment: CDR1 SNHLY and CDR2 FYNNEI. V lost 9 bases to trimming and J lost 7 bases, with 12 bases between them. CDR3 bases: TGTGCCAGTCGGACTGAGGTGACCCAGTACTTC. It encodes CASRTEVTQYF.

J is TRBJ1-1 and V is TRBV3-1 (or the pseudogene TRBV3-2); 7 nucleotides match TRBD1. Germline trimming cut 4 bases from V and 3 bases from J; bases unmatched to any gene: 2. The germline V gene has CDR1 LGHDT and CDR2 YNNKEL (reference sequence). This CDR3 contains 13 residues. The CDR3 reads CASSPGQYTEAFF. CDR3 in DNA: TGTGCCAGCAGCCCGGGACAGTACACTGAAGCTTTCTTT.

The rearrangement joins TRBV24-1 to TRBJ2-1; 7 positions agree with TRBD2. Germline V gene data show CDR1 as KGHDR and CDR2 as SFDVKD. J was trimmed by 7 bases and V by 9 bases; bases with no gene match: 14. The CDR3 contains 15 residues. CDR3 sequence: CATSYLGGSGNEQFF. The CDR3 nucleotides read TGTGCCACCTCATATCTCGGCGGGAGTGGTAATGAGCAGTTCTTC.

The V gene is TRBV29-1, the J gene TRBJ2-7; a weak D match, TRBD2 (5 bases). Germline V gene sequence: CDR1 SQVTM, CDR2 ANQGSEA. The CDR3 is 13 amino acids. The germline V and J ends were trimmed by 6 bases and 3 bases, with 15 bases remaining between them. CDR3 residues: CSVKTTRVYEQYF. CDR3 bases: TGCAGCGTCAAAACTACGAGGGTCTACGAGCAGTACTTC.

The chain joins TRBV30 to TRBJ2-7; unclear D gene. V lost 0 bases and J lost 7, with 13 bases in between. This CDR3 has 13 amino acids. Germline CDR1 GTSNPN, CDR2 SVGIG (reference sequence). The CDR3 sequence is CAWSVSGLREQYF. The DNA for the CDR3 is TGTGCCTGGAGTGTATCCGGGTTGAGGGAGCAGTACTTC.

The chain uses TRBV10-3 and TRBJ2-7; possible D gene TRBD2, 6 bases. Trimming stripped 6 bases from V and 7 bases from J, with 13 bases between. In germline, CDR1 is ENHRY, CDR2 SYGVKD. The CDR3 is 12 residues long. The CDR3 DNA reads TGTGCCATCAGCCCGGACGGAGGGGAGCAGTACTTC. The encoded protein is CAISPDGGEQYF.

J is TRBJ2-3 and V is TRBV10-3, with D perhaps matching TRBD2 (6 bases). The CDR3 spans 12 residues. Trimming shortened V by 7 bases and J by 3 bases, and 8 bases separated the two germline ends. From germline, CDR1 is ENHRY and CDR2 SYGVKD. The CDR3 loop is CAITGDTDTQYF. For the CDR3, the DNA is TGTGCCATCACGGGAGATACAGATACGCAGTATTTT.

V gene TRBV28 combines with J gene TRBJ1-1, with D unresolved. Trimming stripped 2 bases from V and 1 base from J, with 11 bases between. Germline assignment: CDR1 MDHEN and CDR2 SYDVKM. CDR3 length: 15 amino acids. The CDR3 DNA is TGTGCCAGCAGTTTAGGAGGGAATCGGAACACTGAAGCTTTCTTT. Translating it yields CASSLGGNRNTEAFF.

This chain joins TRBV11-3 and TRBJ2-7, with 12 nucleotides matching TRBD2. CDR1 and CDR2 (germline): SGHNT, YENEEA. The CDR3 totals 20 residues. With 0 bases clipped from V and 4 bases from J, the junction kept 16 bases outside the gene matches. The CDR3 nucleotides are TGTGCCAGCAGCTTAGAAGGCAGGGGGTTGGCTAGCGGGAGGGTATACGAGCAGTACTTC. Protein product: CASSLEGRGLASGRVYEQYF.